Given below is one TCR beta chain in context. This clonotype turned up a few times. Its antigen is still unknown. One base away there is no much larger clone; base qualities are not given. The treatment or condition label, read with the paper, signifies: in vitro stimulation with specific CMV peptide epitopes to enrich CMV-specific T cells. The data stem from a study of T cell repertoires in cytomegalovirus infection (dated 2019 in TCRdb). Turning to the overall study: Peptide stimulations targeted recently identified HLA-C-restricted CMV epitopes, whose presentation resists viral immunomodulation, together with well-studied HLA-B-restricted epitopes. Donor HLA type was relevant to the analysis, as public TCR beta signatures indicated carriage of CMV infection together with the matching HLA type. The research as a whole found: Carriers of CMV infection plus the relevant HLA type were discriminated by the cumulative frequency of public TCR beta family members in the study cohort and in an independent roughly 320-donor cohort. In the ex vivo response, HLA-C-restricted CMV-specific TCR beta clonotypes were dominant, and in two of eight donors the single most frequent clonotype came from this HLA-C-restricted group.

The germline V gene (reference sequence) gives CDR1 as SEHNR and CDR2 as FQNEAQ. Reading from cysteine to phenylalanine, the CDR3 counts 16 amino acids. The sequence is cut down to CDR3 DNA, 48 bases in frame from base 1. At the junction V is shortened by 1 base and J by 9 bases; bases outside the gene matches: 9. The sequencer was an Illumina HiSeq 1500. TCRdb itself trimmed the public reads at Q25 with fastp, ran MiXCR and retained productive beta chains. Each entry is one CDR3 protein sequence, shown with its most common DNA and genes. The sample table shows under 300,000 distinct CDR3 sequences, and around 20% are seen once. Of the sample, roughly a fifth is held by the ten largest clones.

The chain is encoded by TRBV7-9 joined to TRBJ1-6, and TRBD1 matches 7 of the central bases. Sequenced material: cultured PBMCs, taken from culture after CMV antigen stimulation. The receptor was isolated from a human donor in good health (CMV status not recorded). Some clones in this sample may be carry-over from other donors' samples. The bases are TGTGCCAGCAGCTTAGTCGGACAGGCTGGAATTTCACCCCTCCACTTT. The encoded protein is CASSLVGQAGISPLHF.